The T cell receptor beta chain under discussion was sequenced for a study of tumor-infiltrating lymphocytes in oesophageal squamous cell carcinoma. On this clonotype: Given the absence of the conserved phenylalanine or tryptophan at the CDR3 end, a read error is likely. The limits of the CDR3 on the DNA are not certain, so only TCRdb's listed CDR3 is given.

MiXCR was run by TCRdb on the PCR reads, yielding one entry per CDR3 protein. Of roughly 16,000 distinct CDR3 sequences in the sample, around 40% were seen once. The CDR3 adds up to 17 amino acids, both ends counted. Germline CDR1 is SEHNR and CDR2 is FQNEAQ (reference sequence). Material: normal esophageal tissue next to the tumor. This clonotype originated in a female donor with esophageal squamous cell carcinoma. The chain uses TRBV7-9 and TRBJ2-7. This CDR3 is CASSPRYESNYGYTFGS.